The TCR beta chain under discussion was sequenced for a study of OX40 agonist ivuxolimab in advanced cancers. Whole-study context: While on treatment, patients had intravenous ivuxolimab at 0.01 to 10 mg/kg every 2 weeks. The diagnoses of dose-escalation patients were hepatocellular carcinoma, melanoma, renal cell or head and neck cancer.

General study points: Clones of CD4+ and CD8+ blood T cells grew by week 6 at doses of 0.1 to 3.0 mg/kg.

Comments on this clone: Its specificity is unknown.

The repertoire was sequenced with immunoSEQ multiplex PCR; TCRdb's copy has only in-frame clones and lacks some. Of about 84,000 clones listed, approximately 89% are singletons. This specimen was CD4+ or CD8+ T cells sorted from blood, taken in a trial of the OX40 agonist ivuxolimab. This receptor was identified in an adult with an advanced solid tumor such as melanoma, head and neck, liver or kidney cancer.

CDR3 sequence: CSVAHTDTQYF. The CDR3 region has the DNA TGCAGCGTTGCCCACACAGATACGCAGTATTTT. This rearrangement joins TRBV29-1 to TRBJ2-3; the D is unclear. Germline V gene data show CDR1 as SQVTM and CDR2 as ANQGSEA. V was trimmed by 4 bases and J by 2 bases, leaving 4 bases between them. The CDR3 has 11 amino acids.